This T cell receptor (beta chain) came from a study of T-cell reconstitution after alpha-beta-depleted transplantation in children. The library targeted TCRbeta and was prepared with unique molecular identifiers. Each CDR3 protein gets one entry after TCRdb re-called the PCR reads with MiXCR. The sample lists hundreds of thousands of distinct CDR3 sequences, 16% occurring once. This clonotype was found many times. Trimming cost V 5 bases and J 5 bases, with 15 bases left between them. Germline V CDR1 and CDR2: PRHDT, FYEKMQ (reference sequence). This CDR3 spans 14 amino acids. The sequence came from a human donor who donated a stem cell graft to a child with acute myeloid leukemia. The chain carries TRBV13 and TRBJ2-5; D ambiguous. The sequenced sample was PBMCs from the stem cell graft donor, obtained from the stem cell graft. CDR3 in amino acids: CASSRLTGDETQYF. CDR3 nucleotide sequence: TGTGCCAGCAGCCGCCTCACGGGTGATGAGACCCAGTACTTC.